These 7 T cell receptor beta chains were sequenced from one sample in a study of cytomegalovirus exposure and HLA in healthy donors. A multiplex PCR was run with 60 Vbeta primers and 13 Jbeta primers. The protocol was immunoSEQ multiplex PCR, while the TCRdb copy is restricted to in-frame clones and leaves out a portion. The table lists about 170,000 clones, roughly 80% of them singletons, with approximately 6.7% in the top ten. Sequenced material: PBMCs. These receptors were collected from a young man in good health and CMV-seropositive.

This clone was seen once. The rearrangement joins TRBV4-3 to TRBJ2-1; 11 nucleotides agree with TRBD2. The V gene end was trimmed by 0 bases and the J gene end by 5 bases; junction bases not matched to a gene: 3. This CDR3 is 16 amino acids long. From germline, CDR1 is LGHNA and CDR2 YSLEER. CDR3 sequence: CASSQDTSGGNNEQFF. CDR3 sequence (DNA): TGCGCCAGCAGCCAAGATACTAGCGGGGGAAACAATGAGCAGTTCTTC.

CDR3 sequence: CASSFSRTGAYEQYF. CDR3 nucleotide sequence: TGTGCCAGCAGTTTTAGCCGGACGGGGGCCTACGAGCAGTACTTC. The chain is built from TRBV27 and TRBJ2-7, with D possibly TRBD2 on 6 matching bases. CDR3 length equals 15 residues. V gave up 3 bases and J gave up 2 bases, with 14 bases separating them. Germline assignment: CDR1 MNHEY and CDR2 SMNVEV (reference sequence).

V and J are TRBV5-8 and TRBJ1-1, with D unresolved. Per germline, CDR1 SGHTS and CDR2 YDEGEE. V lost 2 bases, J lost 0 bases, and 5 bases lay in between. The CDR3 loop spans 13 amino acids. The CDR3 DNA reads TGTGCCAGCAGCTTAAACATGAACACTGAAGCTTTCTTT. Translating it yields CASSLNMNTEAFF.

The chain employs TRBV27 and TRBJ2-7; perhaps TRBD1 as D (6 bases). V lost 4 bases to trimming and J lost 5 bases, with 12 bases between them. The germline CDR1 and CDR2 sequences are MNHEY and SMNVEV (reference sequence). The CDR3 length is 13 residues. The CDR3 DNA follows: TGTGCCAGCAGTTATGGGGGCAGGGACGAGCAGTACTTC. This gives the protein CASSYGGRDEQYF.

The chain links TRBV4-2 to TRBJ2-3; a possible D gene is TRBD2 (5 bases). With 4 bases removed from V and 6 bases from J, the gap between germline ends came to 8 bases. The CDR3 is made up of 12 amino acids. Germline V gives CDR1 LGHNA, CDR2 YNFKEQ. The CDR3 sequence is CASSRTGDTQYF. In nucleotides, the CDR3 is TGTGCCAGCAGCCGTACGGGGGATACGCAGTATTTT.

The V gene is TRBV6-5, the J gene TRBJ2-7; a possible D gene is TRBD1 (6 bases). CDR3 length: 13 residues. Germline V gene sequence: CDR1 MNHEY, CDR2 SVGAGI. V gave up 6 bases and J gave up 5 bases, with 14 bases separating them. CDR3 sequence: CASRPTGTHEQYF. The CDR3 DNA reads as TGTGCCAGCAGACCTACAGGGACCCACGAGCAGTACTTC.

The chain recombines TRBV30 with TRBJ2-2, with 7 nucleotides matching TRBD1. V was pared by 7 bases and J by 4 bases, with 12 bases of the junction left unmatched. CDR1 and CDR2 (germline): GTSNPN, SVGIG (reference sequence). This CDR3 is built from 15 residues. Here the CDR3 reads CASPRTTGITGELFF. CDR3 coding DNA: TGTGCCTCCCCGCGGACGACAGGGATCACCGGGGAGCTGTTTTTT.